The clone carrying this T cell receptor beta chain was recorded a few times. This sample is part of a study of cytomegalovirus exposure and HLA in healthy donors. Germline V gene lookup returns CDR1 SGHAT and CDR2 FQNNGV. The CDR3 covers 13 residues. Trimming removed 5 bases from V and 6 bases from J; junction bases left unmatched: 4. The PCR ran on 60 Vbeta and 13 Jbeta primers. Here immunoSEQ multiplex PCR was the method, and the copy in TCRdb shows in-frame clones only, minus some. The sample consists of 140,000 to 150,000 clones, about 81% of them appearing once. This sequence joins TRBV11-2 and TRBJ1-2, with TRBD1 matching over 9 bases. The sequence was collected from a man aged 30 to 39 in good health and CMV-seronegative. Material for sequencing was PBMCs. This CDR3 is CASSLGQGNGYTF. CDR3 coding DNA: TGTGCCAGCAGCCTAGGACAGGGGAATGGCTACACCTTC.